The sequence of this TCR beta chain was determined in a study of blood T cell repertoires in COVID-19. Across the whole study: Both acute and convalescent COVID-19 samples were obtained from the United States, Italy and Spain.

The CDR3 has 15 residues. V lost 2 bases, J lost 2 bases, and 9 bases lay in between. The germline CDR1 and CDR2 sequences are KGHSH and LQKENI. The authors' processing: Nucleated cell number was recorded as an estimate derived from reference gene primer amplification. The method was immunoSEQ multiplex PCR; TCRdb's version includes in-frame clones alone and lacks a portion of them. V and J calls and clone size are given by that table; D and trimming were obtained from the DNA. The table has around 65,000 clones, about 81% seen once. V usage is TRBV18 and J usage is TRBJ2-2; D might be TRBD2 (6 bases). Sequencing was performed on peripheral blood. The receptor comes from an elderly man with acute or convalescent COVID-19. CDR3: CASSPRLVNTGELFF. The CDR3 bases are TGTGCCAGCTCACCAAGACTAGTTAACACCGGGGAGCTGTTTTTT. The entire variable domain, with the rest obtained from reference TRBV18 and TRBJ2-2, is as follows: NAGVMQNPRHLVRRRGQEARLRCSPMKGHSHVYWYRQLPEEGLKFMVYLQKENIIDESGMPKERFSAEFPKEGPSILRIQQVVRGDSAAYFCASSPRLVNTGELFFGEGSRLTVL.